This T cell receptor (beta chain) derives from a study of cytomegalovirus exposure and HLA in healthy donors. For the study at large: Approximately 180 million T cells yielded 117 million unique TCR beta sequences in earlier analysis. Genotyping of 430 or so donors showed that approximately 83% belonged to the Caucasian-associated ancestry cluster.

The PCR ran on 60 Vbeta and 13 Jbeta primers. The assay was immunoSEQ multiplex PCR, and TCRdb's table has in-frame clones only and misses some. Of about 77,000 clones in the sample, about three quarters were seen once. This clone came up once. Germline V gene sequence: CDR1 SGHKS, CDR2 YYEKEE (reference sequence). The germline V and J ends were trimmed by 4 bases and 2 bases, with 14 bases remaining between them. The CDR3 consists of 15 residues. The V gene is TRBV5-5, the J gene TRBJ2-3, with D perhaps matching TRBD2 (6 bases). What was sequenced was PBMCs. This sequence was found in a man aged 35 to 55 in good health and CMV-seronegative. The CDR3 region is CASSQLGGATDTQYF. For the CDR3, the DNA is TGTGCCAGCAGCCAACTGGGGGGAGCCACAGATACGCAGTATTTT.